A single sample gave rise to the 10 T cell receptor beta chains below, sequenced in a study of blood T cell repertoires in COVID-19. Profiling relied on immunoSEQ multiplex PCR, and the TCRdb table lists in-frame clones only, not all of them. This sample has about 190,000 clones; 84% occur once, and the top ten carry 3.2%. The sample consisted of PBMCs or T cells enriched from blood (not recorded which). The receptors here all came from a woman aged 25 to 39 who had been exposed to COVID-19.

The J gene is TRBJ1-6, the V gene TRBV4-1, with 8 bases fitting TRBD1. The CDR3 has 18 residues. Germline V gene sequence: CDR1 MGHRA, CDR2 YSYEKL. The trim removed 0 bases at V and 0 bases at J, leaving 4 bases unmatched. CDR3 DNA: TGCGCCAGCAGCCAAGACGGGGACAGGAGCTCCTATAATTCACCCCTCCACTTT. Translation: CASSQDGDRSSYNSPLHF.

J is TRBJ2-1 and V is TRBV2; TRBD1 matches at 9 bases. V gave up 8 bases and J gave up 6 bases; unmatched junction bases: 8. Looked up from germline, CDR1 is SNHLY and CDR2 is FYNNEI. The CDR3 is 14 residues long. Here the CDR3 DNA reads TGTGCCAGCTGTTGGGACAGGGAGGTCAATGAGCAGTTCTTC. This codes for CASCWDREVNEQFF.

V is TRBV10-3 and J is TRBJ2-1; TRBD2 aligns across 8 bases. Germline trimming cut 8 bases from V and 4 bases from J; bases unmatched to any gene: 4. The CDR3 is 13 residues long. CDR1 ENHRY and CDR2 SYGVKD come from the germline V gene. The CDR3 region has the DNA TGTGCCATCGCGGGGGGAGATTACAATGAGCAGTTCTTC. This sequence encodes CAIAGGDYNEQFF.

The chain uses TRBV7-3 and TRBJ1-1; the match to TRBD1 covers 9 bases. V trimming: 5 bases; J trimming: 2 bases; junction bases outside the gene matches: 3. The CDR3 sequence is 14 residues long. CDR1 is SGHTA, CDR2 FQGTGA, per germline. CDR3 sequence: CASSRDRVNTEAFF. The CDR3 DNA reads TGTGCCAGCAGCCGGGACAGGGTAAACACTGAAGCTTTCTTT.

This clone was found once. The CDR3 loop is CASSIFHAQTGDRGQPQHF. CDR3 bases: TGTGCCAGTAGTATTTTTCACGCGCAGACGGGGGATAGGGGTCAGCCCCAGCATTTT. The chain recombines TRBV19 with TRBJ1-5, with D tentatively TRBD1 (5 bases). The CDR3 is 19 residues long. Per germline, CDR1 LNHDA and CDR2 SQIVND (reference sequence). V shed 3 bases and J shed 6 bases, with 27 bases lying between them.

The table lists this clone with many counts. V usage is TRBV5-4 and J usage is TRBJ2-3; maybe TRBD2 (7 bases). The CDR3 has 15 residues. V was pared by 2 bases and J by 4 bases, with 14 bases between. Per the germline V gene, CDR1 is SGHNT and CDR2 is YYREEE (reference sequence). CDR3 DNA sequence: TGTGCCAGCAGCTTAGGGGGGGGCAGCTCAGATACGCAGTATTTT. As protein: CASSLGGGSSDTQYF.

This clone was counted a single time. The chain uses TRBV13 and TRBJ1-3; 7 bases are a match to TRBD1. This CDR3 has 16 amino acids. The V gene's germline CDR1 is PRHDT and CDR2 FYEKMQ (reference sequence). The junction had 9 bases not matched to a gene; V was cut back by 5 bases and J by 2 bases. CDR3: CASSLQGFMAGNTIYF. The CDR3 DNA reads as TGTGCCAGCAGCCTACAGGGGTTCATGGCTGGAAACACCATATATTTT.

This rearrangement joins TRBV7-2 to TRBJ1-4; no reliable D call. This CDR3 spans 14 amino acids. CDR1 and CDR2 (germline): SGHTA, FQGNSA. V was trimmed by 1 base and J by 5 bases, leaving 8 bases between them. CDR3 DNA: TGTGCCAGCAGCTTAGGAGGTGCCAATGAAAAACTGTTTTTT. This sequence encodes CASSLGGANEKLFF.

V usage is TRBV14 and J usage is TRBJ2-7; D call uncertain. The CDR3 spans 13 residues. V lost 3 bases, J lost 4 bases, and 10 bases lay in between. Germline assignment: CDR1 SGHDN and CDR2 FVKESK. The CDR3 region has the DNA TGTGCCAGCAGCCAGGCTGGTCCGTACGAGCAGTACTTC. It codes for CASSQAGPYEQYF.

The chain is built from TRBV7-6 and TRBJ1-1, with D uncertain. Trimming stripped 0 bases from V and 2 bases from J, with 13 bases between. The CDR3 consists of 16 residues. In germline, CDR1 is SGHVS, CDR2 FNYEAQ. The CDR3 sequence: CASSLALEGPNTEAFF. For the CDR3, the DNA is TGTGCCAGCAGCTTAGCCCTGGAGGGCCCTAACACTGAAGCTTTCTTT.